This is a list of T cell receptor beta chains from one sample in a study of shared clonotypes between healthy human individuals. Assay used: immunoSEQ multiplex PCR; TCRdb lists only in-frame clones, some missing. The sample contains around 2.5 million clones, roughly 93% of which appear only once. Sequencing input: naive CD4+ T cells from PBMCs. The origin of the receptors is a young man in good health. Some clones in this sample may be carry-over from other donors' samples. Both conserved end residues are part of each CDR3. D genes are given only for firm matches. Only part of the rows carry a size: once, few, many, or a class if the clone is expanded.

CDR3nt	CDR3aa	j_gene	len	v_gene	abundance	d_gene
TGTGCCAGCAGCTTGGCGGGGGGGGCCTTCACAGATACGCAGTATTTT	CASSLAGGAFTDTQYF	TRBJ2-3	16	TRBV5-4	.	TRBD2
TGTGCCAGCAGTGAAGCAGAGGGACAGGGGGTTTACGAGCAGTACTTC	CASSEAEGQGVYEQYF	TRBJ2-7	16	TRBV6-1	.	TRBD1
TGTGCCCACCCGGGACCCCGCCAAGAGACCCAGTACTTC	CAHPGPRQETQYF	TRBJ2-5	13	TRBV5-8	.	.
TGTGCCATCAGTGCCGGGACAGGGGGCGGTGTTGGTGAAAAACTGTTTTTT	CAISAGTGGGVGEKLFF	TRBJ1-4	17	TRBV10-3	.	TRBD1
TGCGCCAGCAGCCGTTCGACAGGGCTCTATGGCTACACCTTC	CASSRSTGLYGYTF	TRBJ1-2	14	TRBV5-1	.	TRBD1
TGTGCCAGCAGCCTAATGGGGACTAGCGGGAGTACGCAGTACTTC	CASSLMGTSGSTQYF	TRBJ2-7	15	TRBV7-9	.	TRBD2
TGTGCCAGCAGTGAAATTATCACCGGGGATCCAAGGACAGAGACCCAGTACTTC	CASSEIITGDPRTETQYF	TRBJ2-5	18	TRBV25-1	.	.
TGTGCCAGCAGCTTAGGGTCCGGAGGGGGGGACACTGAAGCTTTCTTT	CASSLGSGGGDTEAFF	TRBJ1-1	16	TRBV7-9	.	.
TGTGCCAGCAGCCCCCTAGCGTACTACAATGAGCAGTTCTTC	CASSPLAYYNEQFF	TRBJ2-1	14	TRBV6-5	once	.
TGTGCCAGCAAACTCCGGGACAGGGGTCTTTCGGGGGAGCTGTTTTTT	CASKLRDRGLSGELFF	TRBJ2-2	16	TRBV27	.	TRBD1
TGTGCCAGCAGCTTGGGTTGGACAGCCCAAACGGCTAATGAAAAACTGTTTTTT	CASSLGWTAQTANEKLFF	TRBJ1-4	18	TRBV7-8	.	.
TGCAGCGTTGGACAGGTATACGAGCAGTACTTC	CSVGQVYEQYF	TRBJ2-7	11	TRBV29-1	.	.
TGTGCCAGCAGCCTCGCGGGGCCTCAGGGGAACGAGCAGTACTTC	CASSLAGPQGNEQYF	TRBJ2-7	15	TRBV7-8	.	.
TGTGCCTCGGACAGTGGGGAAAAACTGTTTTTT	CASDSGEKLFF	TRBJ1-4	11	TRBV30	.	.
TGTGCCTGGAGCGATAGGTGGAGATATGGCTACACCTTC	CAWSDRWRYGYTF	TRBJ1-2	13	TRBV30	.	.
TGTACCTGGAAAGGGAAAAGCTCCTATAATTCACCCCTCCACTTT	CTWKGKSSYNSPLHF	TRBJ1-6	15	TRBV30	.	.
TGCGCCAGCAGTTCGGGACAGGGCACCGGGGAGCTGTTTTTT	CASSSGQGTGELFF	TRBJ2-2	14	TRBV10-1	.	TRBD1
TGTGCCAGCAGCTTGGTTGATCAGCCCCAGCATTTT	CASSLVDQPQHF	TRBJ1-5	12	TRBV5-6	.	.
TGTGCCAGCAGTGAAGCCAGGAGGGAGGGAAGTGAAAAACTGTTTTTT	CASSEARREGSEKLFF	TRBJ1-4	16	TRBV2	.	.
TGTGCCAGCAGCCAAGAGTTGACAGGGACGTACGAGCAGTACTTC	CASSQELTGTYEQYF	TRBJ2-7	15	TRBV4-2	once	TRBD1
TGTGCCAGGCCACTAGCGGGAGAGACAGATACGCAGTATTTT	CARPLAGETDTQYF	TRBJ2-3	14	TRBV6-4	once	TRBD2
TGCGCCAGCGGCGAGGGGGGGAAGGAAACAGATACGCAGTATTTT	CASGEGGKETDTQYF	TRBJ2-3	15	TRBV5-1	.	.
TGTGCCAGCAGTAGGGTCCTCATGAACACTGAAGCTTTCTTT	CASSRVLMNTEAFF	TRBJ1-1	14	TRBV6-1	.	.
TGCGCCAGCAGCTTGGTGGCTAGCCGAAACACCGGGGAGCTGTTTTTT	CASSLVASRNTGELFF	TRBJ2-2	16	TRBV5-1	.	.
TGCGCCAGCAGCCCCACCGCGCTGGGGACTGAAGCTTTCTTT	CASSPTALGTEAFF	TRBJ1-1	14	TRBV5-1	few	.
TGTGCCAGCAGACCAAGGGTCAATCAGCCCCAGCATTTT	CASRPRVNQPQHF	TRBJ1-5	13	TRBV6-5	.	.
TGTGCCAGCAGCTTAGCCAGCACAGATACGCAGTATTTT	CASSLASTDTQYF	TRBJ2-3	13	TRBV11-2	.	.
TGTGCCAGCAGTCCGACTAGCGGGCGGGAGACCCAGTACTTC	CASSPTSGRETQYF	TRBJ2-5	14	TRBV28	.	TRBD2
TGTGCCAGCAGCCAGGACAGGGTCCAAGAGACCCAGTACTTC	CASSQDRVQETQYF	TRBJ2-5	14	TRBV5-6	.	TRBD1
TGTGCCAGCACGAAGACTAGCGCGAGCTCCTACGAGCAGTACTTC	CASTKTSASSYEQYF	TRBJ2-7	15	TRBV6-1	.	TRBD2
TGTGCCAGCATCCACCGAGGGGGGCTCAATGAGCAGTTCTTC	CASIHRGGLNEQFF	TRBJ2-1	14	TRBV2	.	.
TGTGCCAGCAGAAGTTCTGGGGCCAACGTCCTGACTTTC	CASRSSGANVLTF	TRBJ2-6	13	TRBV6-5	.	.
TGTGCCAGCTCACCGACCGGGACAGGGAGCACAGATACGCAGTATTTT	CASSPTGTGSTDTQYF	TRBJ2-3	16	TRBV18	.	TRBD1
TGTGCCAGCAGTCGGGACAGTAACACTGAAGCTTTCTTT	CASSRDSNTEAFF	TRBJ1-1	13	TRBV7-2	.	TRBD1
TGTGCCAGCTCACCCAGGCACAGCGGCATTGAAAAACTGTTTTTT	CASSPRHSGIEKLFF	TRBJ1-4	15	TRBV18	.	.
TGTGCCAGTGAACAGGGCTCGGCTGGGGCCAACGTCCTGACTTTC	CASEQGSAGANVLTF	TRBJ2-6	15	TRBV19	.	.
TGCGCCAGCAGCTTGTTGGCGGTGAACACTGAAGCTTTCTTT	CASSLLAVNTEAFF	TRBJ1-1	14	TRBV5-1	.	.
TGTGCCAGCAGCTTCGACAGGGGGGAGGGTGAGCAGTACTTC	CASSFDRGEGEQYF	TRBJ2-7	14	TRBV7-2	.	TRBD1
TGTGCCAGCACCCTTTTCGGGACACCTTATGGCTACACCTTC	CASTLFGTPYGYTF	TRBJ1-2	14	TRBV7-2	once	.
TGTGCCAGCAGTTTCCCTAGTCCGGGGAGTGGGGCGGCGCCCCCCGGGCCGGATACGCAGTATTTT	CASSFPSPGSGAAPPGPDTQYF	TRBJ2-3	22	TRBV28	.	.
TGTGCCAGCAGTAGGGGAGGGAGCGCAGATACGCAGTATTTT	CASSRGGSADTQYF	TRBJ2-3	14	TRBV7-3	.	TRBD2
TGCGCCAGCAGCTTGGACAGGGCAGCCACCGGGGAGCTGTTTTTT	CASSLDRAATGELFF	TRBJ2-2	15	TRBV5-1	.	.
TGTGCCAGCGGACTTAGCTCCTACGAGCAGTACTTC	CASGLSSYEQYF	TRBJ2-7	12	TRBV6-1	.	.
TGTGCCAGCAGTGCAGACACAGGGGGTTCCTACGAGCAGTACTTC	CASSADTGGSYEQYF	TRBJ2-7	15	TRBV27	.	TRBD1
TGCGCCAGCAGCTCGGAGAGCGGGAGTACCGGGGAGCTGTTTTTT	CASSSESGSTGELFF	TRBJ2-2	15	TRBV5-1	.	TRBD2
TGTGCCAGCTCAAGACCCGGCGGTAATCAGCCCCAGCATTTT	CASSRPGGNQPQHF	TRBJ1-5	14	TRBV6-1	.	.
TGTGCCAGCAGCCGGACAGGATACAATCAGCCCCAGCATTTT	CASSRTGYNQPQHF	TRBJ1-5	14	TRBV28	.	TRBD1
TGTGCCAGCACCCCCGCTAGCGGGAAATATGAGCAGTTCTTC	CASTPASGKYEQFF	TRBJ2-1	14	TRBV6-6	.	TRBD2
TGTGCCATCAGTGATACCGTGAACACTGAAGCTTTCTTT	CAISDTVNTEAFF	TRBJ1-1	13	TRBV10-3	.	.
TGTGCCAGCTCCGGGGATTACAATGAGCAGTTCTTC	CASSGDYNEQFF	TRBJ2-1	12	TRBV18	.	.
TGTGCCAGCAGTGTGAACAGAATCTACAATGAGCAGTTCTTC	CASSVNRIYNEQFF	TRBJ2-1	14	TRBV28	.	.
TGCGCCAGCAGCCCCGGGACAGAGGGAGAGACCCAGTACTTC	CASSPGTEGETQYF	TRBJ2-5	14	TRBV5-1	.	TRBD1
TGCGCCAGCAGCCTACGTCCGGACACCGGTGGGGCTTTCTTT	CASSLRPDTGGAFF	TRBJ1-1	14	TRBV5-1	.	.
TGTGCCAGCTCACCGGGGACAGGGGTGGCCGAGCAGTACTTC	CASSPGTGVAEQYF	TRBJ2-7	14	TRBV18	.	TRBD1
TGTGCCAGCAGTTTGGGAGCGGGAGGGCCCTACAATGAGCAGTTCTTC	CASSLGAGGPYNEQFF	TRBJ2-1	16	TRBV28	.	TRBD2